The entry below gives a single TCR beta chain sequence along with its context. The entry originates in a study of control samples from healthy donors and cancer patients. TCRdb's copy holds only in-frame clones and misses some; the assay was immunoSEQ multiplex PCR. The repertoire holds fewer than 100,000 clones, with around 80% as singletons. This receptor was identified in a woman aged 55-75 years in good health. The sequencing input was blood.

CDR3 region: CASSAQNYEQYF. The CDR3 DNA reads TGTGCCAGCAGTGCACAGAACTACGAGCAGTACTTC. V is TRBV2 and J is TRBJ2-7; no definite D call. CDR1 and CDR2 (germline): SNHLY, FYNNEI. The ends were cut back, 4 bases at V and 3 bases at J, with 7 bases in the middle. The CDR3 covers 12 residues.